The 8 T cell receptor beta chains listed next were all sequenced from one sample in a study of technical replicates of blood from four donors. Method: immunoSEQ multiplex PCR; TCRdb's copy keeps in-frame clones and lacks some. Of about 88,000 clones detected, under 95% appear once; the ten largest clones hold roughly 0.25%. The sequenced sample consisted of T cells isolated from PBMCs. Receptor source: a human donor in good health.

A note on this clone: One junction end does not reproduce the germline sequence, and a read error may be involved. The chain joins TRBV20-1 to TRBJ2-5; perhaps TRBD1 as D (5 bases). This CDR3 is 11 amino acids long. Germline V gene sequence: CDR1 DFQATT, CDR2 SNEGSKA (reference sequence). CDR3 in DNA: TGTGGGCTAGGGGATCAAGAGACCCAGTACTTC. Residues: CGLGDQETQYF.

The chain uses TRBV19 and TRBJ2-1, with 7 bases aligning to TRBD2. Germline-derived CDR1 and CDR2 are LNHDA and SQIVND (reference sequence). J was trimmed by 0 bases and V by 5 bases; bases with no gene match: 16. The CDR3 has 19 residues. CDR3 in DNA: TGTGCCAGTAGTTCAATTTGGGGGACTACCCCAAGCTCCTACAATGAGCAGTTCTTC. Its translation: CASSSIWGTTPSSYNEQFF.

The V and J genes are TRBV25-1 and TRBJ1-1, with TRBD1 matching over 9 bases. This CDR3 is built from 18 residues. J lost 3 bases, V lost 8 bases, and 19 bases had no gene match. In germline, CDR1 is MGHDK, CDR2 SYGVNS. The CDR3 sequence is CASLPNPGQGGWDTEAFF. DNA for the CDR3: TGTGCCAGCCTGCCCAACCCGGGACAGGGTGGTTGGGACACTGAAGCTTTCTTT.

V is TRBV2 and J is TRBJ2-7; TRBD1 matches 9 bases. Germline CDR1 reads SNHLY; CDR2 reads FYNNEI. CDR3 length equals 15 residues. The V gene end was trimmed by 0 bases and the J gene end by 6 bases; junction bases not matched to a gene: 6. The CDR3 here is CASSEAAGQGFEQYF. The CDR3 DNA is TGTGCCAGCAGTGAAGCAGCCGGACAGGGGTTCGAGCAGTACTTC.

In this sample, this clone turned up a few times. This rearrangement joins TRBV29-1 to TRBJ1-1, with TRBD1 as a possible D gene (5 bases). Germline V gene data show CDR1 as SQVTM and CDR2 as ANQGSEA. CDR3 size: 14 residues. V dropped 6 bases and J dropped 9 bases, with 23 bases sitting between them. The chain's CDR3 is CSVLTKGNDQKAFF. Written as DNA, the CDR3 is TGCAGCGTGCTAACGAAGGGGAACGACCAGAAAGCTTTCTTT.

The chain employs TRBV21-1 and TRBJ2-1; TRBD1, the D gene given by the table, was not confirmed from the DNA. TRBV21-1 is given as a pseudogene. This CDR3 has 17 residues. This CDR3 is CASSKVWDRDSYNEQFF. CDR3 bases: TGTGCCAGCAGCAAAGTTTGGGACAGGGACTCCTACAATGAGCAGTTCTTC.

The chain employs TRBV7-6 and TRBJ1-5, with unresolved D. Germline CDR1 is SGHVS and CDR2 is FNYEAQ. Between the trimmed V and J ends, which lost 5 bases and 0 bases, there was a span of 5 bases. The CDR3 extends over 13 amino acids. The CDR3 spells CASSPYSNQPQHF. CDR3 coding DNA: TGTGCCAGCAGCCCTTATAGCAATCAGCCCCAGCATTTT.

The J gene is TRBJ2-1, the V gene TRBV14, with 7 bases lining up with TRBD2. The CDR3 is 16 amino acids. The junction had 11 bases not matched to a gene; V was cut back by 6 bases and J by 3 bases. Per the germline V gene, CDR1 is SGHDN and CDR2 is FVKESK. The CDR3 DNA reads TGTGCCAGCAGGGTTACCTCTAGCGGCGACTACAATGAGCAGTTCTTC. It specifies CASRVTSSGDYNEQFF.